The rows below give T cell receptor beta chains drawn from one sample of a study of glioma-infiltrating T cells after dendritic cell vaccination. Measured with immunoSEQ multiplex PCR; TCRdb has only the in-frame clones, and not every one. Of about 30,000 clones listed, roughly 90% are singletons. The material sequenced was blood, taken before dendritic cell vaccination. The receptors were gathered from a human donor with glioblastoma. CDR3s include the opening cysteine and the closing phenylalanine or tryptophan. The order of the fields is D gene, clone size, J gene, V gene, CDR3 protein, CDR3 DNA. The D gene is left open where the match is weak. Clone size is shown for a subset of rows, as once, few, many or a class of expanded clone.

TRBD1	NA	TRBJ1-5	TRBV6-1	CASSRQGRIDQPQHF	TGTGCCAGCAGTCGACAGGGGAGAATCGATCAGCCCCAGCATTTT
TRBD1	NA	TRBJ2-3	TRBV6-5	CASRTRDRTQYF	TGTGCCAGCAGGACCCGGGACAGGACGCAGTATTTT
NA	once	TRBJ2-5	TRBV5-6	CASSAAGYRVEETQYF	TGTGCCAGCAGCGCCGCAGGGTACAGGGTTGAAGAGACCCAGTACTTC
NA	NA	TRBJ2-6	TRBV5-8	CASSLILSGANVLTF	TGTGCCAGCAGCTTGATTCTCTCTGGGGCCAACGTCCTGACTTTC
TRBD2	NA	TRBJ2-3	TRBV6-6	CASQTWGGSTDTQYF	TGTGCCAGCCAAACGTGGGGGGGGTCCACAGATACGCAGTATTTT
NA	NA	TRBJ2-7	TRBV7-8	CASSQDSRGEQYF	TGTGCCAGCAGCCAGGACAGCCGGGGCGAGCAGTACTTC
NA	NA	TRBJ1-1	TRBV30	CAWRGSATGRAFF	TGTGCCTGGAGGGGGTCGGCGACAGGTCGGGCTTTCTTT
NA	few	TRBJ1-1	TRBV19	CASSIFTESEAFF	TGTGCCAGTAGTATATTCACAGAAAGTGAAGCTTTCTTT
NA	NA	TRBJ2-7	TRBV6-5	CASSLGPIYEQYF	TGTGCCAGCAGTTTGGGGCCGATCTACGAGCAGTACTTC
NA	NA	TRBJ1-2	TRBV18	CASSPGAGRFDGYTF	TGTGCCAGCTCACCAGGGGCAGGGCGGTTTGATGGCTACACCTTC
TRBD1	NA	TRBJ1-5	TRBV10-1	CASSLDRGDQPQHF	TGCGCCAGCAGTCTGGACAGGGGCGATCAGCCCCAGCATTTT
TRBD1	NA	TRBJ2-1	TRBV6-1	CASSEPYETGAPYNEQFF	TGTGCCAGCAGTGAACCGTACGAGACAGGGGCCCCCTACAATGAGCAGTTCTTC
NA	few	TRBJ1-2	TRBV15	CATSRDPRVHGYTF	TGTGCCACCAGCAGAGATCCCAGGGTCCATGGCTACACCTTC
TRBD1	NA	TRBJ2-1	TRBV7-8	CASSFHRGLFYNEQFF	TGTGCCAGCAGCTTCCACAGGGGGCTTTTCTACAATGAGCAGTTCTTC
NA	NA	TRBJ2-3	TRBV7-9	CASSLGQGGDTQYF	TGTGCCAGCAGCTTAGGGCAGGGTGGAGATACGCAGTATTTT
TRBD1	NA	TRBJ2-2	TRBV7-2	CASRGQGRTGELFF	TGTGCCAGCAGGGGACAGGGTCGTACCGGGGAGCTGTTTTTT
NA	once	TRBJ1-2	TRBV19	CASSRRQVDYGYTF	TGTGCCAGTAGTAGGAGACAGGTTGACTATGGCTACACCTTC
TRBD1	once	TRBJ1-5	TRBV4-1	CASSQGDRGRNQPQHF	TGCGCCAGCAGCCAAGGGGACAGGGGGCGGAATCAGCCCCAGCATTTT
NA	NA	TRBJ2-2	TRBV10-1	CASSLTRAPGELFF	TGCGCCAGCAGCTTGACGAGGGCCCCCGGGGAGCTGTTTTTT
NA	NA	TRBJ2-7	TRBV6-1	CASTRGGGQYEQYF	TGTGCCAGCACTCGAGGGGGGGGGCAGTACGAGCAGTACTTC
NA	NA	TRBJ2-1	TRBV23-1	CASSQWHKQSYNEQFF	TGCGCCAGCAGTCAATGGCACAAACAGTCCTACAATGAGCAGTTCTTC
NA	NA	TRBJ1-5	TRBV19	CASSVKGYSNQPQHF	TGTGCCAGTAGTGTCAAGGGGTATAGCAATCAGCCCCAGCATTTT
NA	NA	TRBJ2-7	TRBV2	CASSALSYEQYF	TGTGCCAGCAGTGCCCTATCCTACGAGCAGTACTTC